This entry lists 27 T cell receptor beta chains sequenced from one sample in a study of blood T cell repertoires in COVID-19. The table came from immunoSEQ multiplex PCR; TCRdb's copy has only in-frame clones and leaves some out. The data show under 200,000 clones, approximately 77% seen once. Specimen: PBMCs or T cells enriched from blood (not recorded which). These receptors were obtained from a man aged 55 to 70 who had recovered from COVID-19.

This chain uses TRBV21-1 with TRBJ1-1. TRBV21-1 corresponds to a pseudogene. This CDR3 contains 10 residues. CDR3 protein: CARGVTEAFF. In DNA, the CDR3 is TGTGCCAGGGGAGTAACTGAAGCTTTCTTT.

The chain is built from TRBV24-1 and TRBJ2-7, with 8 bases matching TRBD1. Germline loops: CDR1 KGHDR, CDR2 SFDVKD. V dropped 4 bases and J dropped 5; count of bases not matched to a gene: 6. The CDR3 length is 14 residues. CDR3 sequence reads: CATSEPGQGHEQYF. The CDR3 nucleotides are TGTGCCACCAGTGAACCCGGACAGGGCCACGAGCAGTACTTC.

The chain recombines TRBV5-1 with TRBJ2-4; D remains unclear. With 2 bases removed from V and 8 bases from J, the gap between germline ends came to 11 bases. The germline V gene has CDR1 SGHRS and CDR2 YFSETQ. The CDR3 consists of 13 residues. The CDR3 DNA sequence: TGCGCCAGCAGCTTAGGCGGTGTGGACATTCAGTACTTC. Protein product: CASSLGGVDIQYF.

The DNA of the CDR3 is TGCGCCAGCAGCTCGGGTGGGGGCAGACAGACCCAGTACTTC. Its protein is CASSSGGGRQTQYF. The chain combines TRBV5-1 with TRBJ2-5; weak D call: TRBD1 (6 bases). V gave up 3 bases and J gave up 6 bases, with 15 bases separating them. CDR3 size: 14 residues. Germline V gene data show CDR1 as SGHRS and CDR2 as YFSETQ.

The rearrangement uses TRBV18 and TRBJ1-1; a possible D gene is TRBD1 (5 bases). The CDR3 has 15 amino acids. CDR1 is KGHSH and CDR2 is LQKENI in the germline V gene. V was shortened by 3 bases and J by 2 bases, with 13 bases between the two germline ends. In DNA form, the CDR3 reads TGTGCCAGCTCACCCTCGACAGCAACAAACACTGAAGCTTTCTTT. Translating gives CASSPSTATNTEAFF.

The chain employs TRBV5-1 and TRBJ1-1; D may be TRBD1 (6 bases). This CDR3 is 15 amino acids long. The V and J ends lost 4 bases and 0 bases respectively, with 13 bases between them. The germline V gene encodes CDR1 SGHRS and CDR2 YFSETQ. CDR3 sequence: CASSPLDSLNTEAFF. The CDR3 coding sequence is TGCGCCAGCAGCCCCTTGGACAGTTTGAACACTGAAGCTTTCTTT.

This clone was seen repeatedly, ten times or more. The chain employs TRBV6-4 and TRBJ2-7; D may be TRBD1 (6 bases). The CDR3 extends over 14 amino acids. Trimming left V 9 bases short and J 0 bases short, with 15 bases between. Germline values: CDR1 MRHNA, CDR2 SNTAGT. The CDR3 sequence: CAREQGVNSYEQYF. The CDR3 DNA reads TGTGCCAGAGAACAGGGCGTCAACTCCTACGAGCAGTACTTC.

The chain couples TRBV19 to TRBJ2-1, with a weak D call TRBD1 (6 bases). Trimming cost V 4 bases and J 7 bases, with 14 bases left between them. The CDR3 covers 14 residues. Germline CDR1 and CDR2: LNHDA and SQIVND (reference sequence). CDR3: CASSTGTHTNEQFF. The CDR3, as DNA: TGTGCCAGTAGTACCGGGACACATACAAATGAGCAGTTCTTC.

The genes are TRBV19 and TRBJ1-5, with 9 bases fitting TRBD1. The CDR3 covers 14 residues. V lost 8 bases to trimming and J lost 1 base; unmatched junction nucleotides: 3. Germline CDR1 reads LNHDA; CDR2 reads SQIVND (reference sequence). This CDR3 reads CASWGTGSNQPQHF. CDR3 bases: TGTGCCAGTTGGGGGACAGGGAGCAATCAGCCCCAGCATTTT.

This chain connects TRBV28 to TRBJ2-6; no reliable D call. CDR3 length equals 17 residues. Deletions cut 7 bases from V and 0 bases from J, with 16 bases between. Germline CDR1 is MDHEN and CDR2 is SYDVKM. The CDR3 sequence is CASNGARTSSGANVLTF. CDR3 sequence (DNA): TGTGCCAGCAACGGAGCCAGAACGAGCTCTGGGGCCAACGTCCTGACTTTC.

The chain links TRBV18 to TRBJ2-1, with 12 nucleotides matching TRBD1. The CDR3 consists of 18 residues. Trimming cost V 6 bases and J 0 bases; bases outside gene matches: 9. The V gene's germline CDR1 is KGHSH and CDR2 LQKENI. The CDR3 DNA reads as TGTGCCAGCTCTCCCGGGACAGGGGGCAGTGGCTCCTACAATGAGCAGTTCTTC. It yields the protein CASSPGTGGSGSYNEQFF. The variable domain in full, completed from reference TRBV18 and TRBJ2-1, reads NAGVMQNPRHLVRRRGQEARLRCSPMKGHSHVYWYRQLPEEGLKFMVYLQKENIIDESGMPKERFSAEFPKEGPSILRIQQVVRGDSAAYFCASSPGTGGSGSYNEQFFGPGTRLTVL.

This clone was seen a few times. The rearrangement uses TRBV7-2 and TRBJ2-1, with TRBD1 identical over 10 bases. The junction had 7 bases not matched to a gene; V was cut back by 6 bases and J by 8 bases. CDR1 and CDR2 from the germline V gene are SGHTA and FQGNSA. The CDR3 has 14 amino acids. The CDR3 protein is CASSSDRGLDEQFF. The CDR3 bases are TGTGCCAGCAGTTCCGACAGGGGGCTGGATGAGCAGTTCTTC.

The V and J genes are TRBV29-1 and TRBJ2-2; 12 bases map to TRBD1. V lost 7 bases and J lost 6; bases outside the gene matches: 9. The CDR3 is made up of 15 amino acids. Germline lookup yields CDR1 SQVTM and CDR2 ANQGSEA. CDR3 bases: TGCAGCGCCGACCCGGGACAGGGGGCAGCCGGGGAGCTGTTTTTT. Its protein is CSADPGQGAAGELFF.

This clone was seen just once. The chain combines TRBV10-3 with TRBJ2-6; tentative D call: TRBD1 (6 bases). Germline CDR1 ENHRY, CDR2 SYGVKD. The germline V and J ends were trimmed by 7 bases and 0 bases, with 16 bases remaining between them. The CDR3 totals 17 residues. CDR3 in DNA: TGTGCCATCAACGACAGACAGGCCCGCTCTGGGGCCAACGTCCTGACTTTC. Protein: CAINDRQARSGANVLTF.

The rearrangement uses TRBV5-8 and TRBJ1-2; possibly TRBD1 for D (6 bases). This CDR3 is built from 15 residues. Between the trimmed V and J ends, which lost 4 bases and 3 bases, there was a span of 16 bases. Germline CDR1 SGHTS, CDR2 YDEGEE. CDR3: CASSSLQGVYYGYTF. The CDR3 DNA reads TGTGCCAGCAGCAGCTTACAGGGAGTGTACTATGGCTACACCTTC.

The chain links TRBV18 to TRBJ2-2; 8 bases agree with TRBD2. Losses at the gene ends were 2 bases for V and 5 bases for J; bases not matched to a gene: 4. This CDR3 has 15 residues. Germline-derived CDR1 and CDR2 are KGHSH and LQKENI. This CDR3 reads CASSPAGGQTGELFF. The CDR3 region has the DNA TGTGCCAGCTCACCAGCGGGGGGCCAGACCGGGGAGCTGTTTTTT. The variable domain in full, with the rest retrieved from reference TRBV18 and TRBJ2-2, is NAGVMQNPRHLVRRRGQEARLRCSPMKGHSHVYWYRQLPEEGLKFMVYLQKENIIDESGMPKERFSAEFPKEGPSILRIQQVVRGDSAAYFCASSPAGGQTGELFFGEGSRLTVL.

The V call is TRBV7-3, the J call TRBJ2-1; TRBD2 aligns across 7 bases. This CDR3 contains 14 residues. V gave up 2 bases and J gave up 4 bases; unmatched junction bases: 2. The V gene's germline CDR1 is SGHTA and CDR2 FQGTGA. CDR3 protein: CASSLRRGYNEQFF. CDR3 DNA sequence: TGTGCCAGCAGCTTACGGCGGGGGTACAATGAGCAGTTCTTC.

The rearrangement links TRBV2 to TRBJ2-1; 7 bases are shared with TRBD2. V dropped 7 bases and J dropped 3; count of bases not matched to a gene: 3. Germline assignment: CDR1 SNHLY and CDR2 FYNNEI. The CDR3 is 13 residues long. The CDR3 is CASKSGDYNEQFF. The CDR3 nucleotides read TGTGCCAGCAAAAGCGGGGACTACAATGAGCAGTTCTTC.

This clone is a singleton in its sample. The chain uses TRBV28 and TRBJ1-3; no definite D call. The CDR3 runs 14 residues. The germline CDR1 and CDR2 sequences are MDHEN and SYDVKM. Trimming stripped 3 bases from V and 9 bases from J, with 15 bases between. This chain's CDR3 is CASSFLGSYRTIYF. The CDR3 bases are TGTGCCAGCAGTTTCCTGGGCAGCTACCGCACCATATATTTT.

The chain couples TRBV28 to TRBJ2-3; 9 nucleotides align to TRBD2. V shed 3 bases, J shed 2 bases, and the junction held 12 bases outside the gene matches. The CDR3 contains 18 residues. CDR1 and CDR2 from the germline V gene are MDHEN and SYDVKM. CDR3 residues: CASSFQNLAGQNTDTQYF. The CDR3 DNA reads TGTGCCAGCAGTTTTCAGAACCTAGCGGGGCAAAACACAGATACGCAGTATTTT.

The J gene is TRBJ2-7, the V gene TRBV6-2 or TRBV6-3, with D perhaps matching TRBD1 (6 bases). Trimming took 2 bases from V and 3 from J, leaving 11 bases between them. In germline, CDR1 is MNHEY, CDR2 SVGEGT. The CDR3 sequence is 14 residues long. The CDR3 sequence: CASSYRVRGYEQYF. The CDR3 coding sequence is TGTGCCAGCAGTTACCGGGTCAGGGGCTACGAGCAGTACTTC.

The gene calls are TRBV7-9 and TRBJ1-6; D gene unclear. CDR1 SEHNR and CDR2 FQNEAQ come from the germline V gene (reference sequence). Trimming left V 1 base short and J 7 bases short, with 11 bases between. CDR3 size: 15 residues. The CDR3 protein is CASSLGGRRNSPLHF. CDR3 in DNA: TGTGCCAGCAGCTTAGGTGGCAGAAGAAATTCACCCCTCCACTTT.

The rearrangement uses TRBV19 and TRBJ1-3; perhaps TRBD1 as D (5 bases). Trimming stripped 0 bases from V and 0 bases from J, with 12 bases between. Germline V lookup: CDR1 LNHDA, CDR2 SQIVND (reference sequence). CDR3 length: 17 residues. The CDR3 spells CASSIDVGGLSGNTIYF. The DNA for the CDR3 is TGTGCCAGTAGTATAGACGTCGGGGGTCTCTCTGGAAACACCATATATTTT.

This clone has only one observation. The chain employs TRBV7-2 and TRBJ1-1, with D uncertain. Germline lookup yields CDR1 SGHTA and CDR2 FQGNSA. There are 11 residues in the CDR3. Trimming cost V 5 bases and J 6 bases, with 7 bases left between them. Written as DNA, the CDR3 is TGTGCCAGCAGCCCCCGGTCTGAAGCTTTCTTT. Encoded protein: CASSPRSEAFF.

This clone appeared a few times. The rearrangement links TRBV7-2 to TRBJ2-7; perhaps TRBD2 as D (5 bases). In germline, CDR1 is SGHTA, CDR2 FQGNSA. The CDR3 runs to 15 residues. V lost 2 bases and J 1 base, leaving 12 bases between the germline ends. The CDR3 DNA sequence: TGTGCCAGCAGCTTACAAGGGCGGGCATCCTACGAGCAGTACTTC. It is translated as CASSLQGRASYEQYF.

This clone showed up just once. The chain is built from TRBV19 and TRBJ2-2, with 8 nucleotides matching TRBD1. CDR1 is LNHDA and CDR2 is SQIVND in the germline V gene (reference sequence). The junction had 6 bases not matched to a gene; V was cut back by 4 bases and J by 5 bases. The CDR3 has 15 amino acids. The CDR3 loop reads CASSTGQGGTGELFF. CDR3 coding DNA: TGTGCCAGTAGTACCGGACAGGGAGGAACCGGGGAGCTGTTTTTT.

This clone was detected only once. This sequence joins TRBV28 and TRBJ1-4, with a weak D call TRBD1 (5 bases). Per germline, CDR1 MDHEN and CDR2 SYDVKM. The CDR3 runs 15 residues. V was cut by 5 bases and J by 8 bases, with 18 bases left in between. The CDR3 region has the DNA TGTGCCAGCAGTCCCACAGGCCTCTCCGCGGAAAAACTGTTTTTT. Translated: CASSPTGLSAEKLFF. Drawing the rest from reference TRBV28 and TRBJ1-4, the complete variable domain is DVKVTQSSRYLVKRTGEKVFLECVQDMDHENMFWYRQDPGLGLRLIYFSYDVKMKEKGDIPEGYSVSREKKERFSLILESASTNQTSMYLCASSPTGLSAEKLFFGSGTQLSVL.